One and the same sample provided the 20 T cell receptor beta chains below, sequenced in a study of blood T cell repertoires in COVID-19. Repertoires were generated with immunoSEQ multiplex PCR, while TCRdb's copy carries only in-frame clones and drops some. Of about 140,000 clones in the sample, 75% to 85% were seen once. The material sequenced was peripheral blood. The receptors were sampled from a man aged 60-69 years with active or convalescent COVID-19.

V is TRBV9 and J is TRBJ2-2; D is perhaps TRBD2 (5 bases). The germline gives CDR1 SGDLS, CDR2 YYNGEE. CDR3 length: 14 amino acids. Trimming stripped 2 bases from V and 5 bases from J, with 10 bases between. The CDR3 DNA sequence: TGTGCCAGCAGCGTTGGCACTAGGACCGGGGAGCTGTTTTTT. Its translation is CASSVGTRTGELFF. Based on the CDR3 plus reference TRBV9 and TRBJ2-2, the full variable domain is DSGVTQTPKHLITATGQRVTLRCSPRSGDLSVYWYQQSLDQGLQFLIQYYNGEERAKGNILERFSAQQFPDLHSELNLSSLELGDSALYFCASSVGTRTGELFFGEGSRLTVL.

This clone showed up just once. Here the CDR3 DNA reads TGCGCCAGCAGTCCAAGATCCACCGGGACAGGGAGTACCTACGAGCAGTACGTC. Protein sequence: CASSPRSTGTGSTYEQYV. The chain links TRBV4-3 to TRBJ2-7; TRBD1 aligns across 9 bases. J lost 2 bases, V lost 6 bases, and 17 bases had no gene match. The CDR3 loop spans 18 amino acids. Germline V gives CDR1 LGHNA, CDR2 YSLEER.

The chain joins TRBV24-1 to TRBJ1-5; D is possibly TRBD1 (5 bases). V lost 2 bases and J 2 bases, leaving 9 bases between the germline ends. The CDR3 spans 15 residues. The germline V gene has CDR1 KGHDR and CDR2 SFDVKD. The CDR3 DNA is TGTGCCACCAGTGATTCCAGGGTCGGCAATCAGCCCCAGCATTTT. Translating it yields CATSDSRVGNQPQHF.

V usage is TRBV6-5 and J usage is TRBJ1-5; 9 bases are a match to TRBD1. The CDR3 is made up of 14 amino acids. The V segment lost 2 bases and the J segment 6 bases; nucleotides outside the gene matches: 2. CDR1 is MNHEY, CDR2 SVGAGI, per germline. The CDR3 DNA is TGTGCCAGCAGTTACCTACAGGGGGCTCAGCCCCAGCATTTT. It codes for CASSYLQGAQPQHF.

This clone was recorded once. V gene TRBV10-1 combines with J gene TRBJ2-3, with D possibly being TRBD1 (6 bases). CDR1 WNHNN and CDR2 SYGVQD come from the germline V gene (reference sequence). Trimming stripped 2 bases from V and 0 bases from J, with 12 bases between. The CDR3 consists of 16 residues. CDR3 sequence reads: CASSEGQQGSTDTQYF. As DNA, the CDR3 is TGCGCCAGCAGTGAGGGTCAACAGGGTAGCACAGATACGCAGTATTTT.

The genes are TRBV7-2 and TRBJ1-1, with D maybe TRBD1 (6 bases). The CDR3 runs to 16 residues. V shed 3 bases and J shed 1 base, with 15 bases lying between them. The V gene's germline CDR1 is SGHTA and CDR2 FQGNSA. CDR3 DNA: TGTGCCAGCAGCTTCCTAGGACAGTTTCCGAACACTGAAGCTTTCTTT. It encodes CASSFLGQFPNTEAFF.

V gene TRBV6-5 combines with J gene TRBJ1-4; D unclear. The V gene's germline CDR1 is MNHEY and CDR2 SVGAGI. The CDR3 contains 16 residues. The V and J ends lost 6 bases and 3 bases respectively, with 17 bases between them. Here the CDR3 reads CASSYERELANEKLFF. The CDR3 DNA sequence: TGTGCCAGCAGCTACGAGAGGGAGCTAGCTAATGAAAAACTGTTTTTT.

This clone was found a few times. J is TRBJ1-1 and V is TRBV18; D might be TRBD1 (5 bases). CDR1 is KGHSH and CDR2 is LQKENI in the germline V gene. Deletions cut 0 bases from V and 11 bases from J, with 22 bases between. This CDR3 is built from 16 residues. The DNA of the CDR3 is TGTGCCAGCTCACCACCCCCTACAGGCGGCGTCTTGGCGGCTTTCTTT. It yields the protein CASSPPPTGGVLAAFF.

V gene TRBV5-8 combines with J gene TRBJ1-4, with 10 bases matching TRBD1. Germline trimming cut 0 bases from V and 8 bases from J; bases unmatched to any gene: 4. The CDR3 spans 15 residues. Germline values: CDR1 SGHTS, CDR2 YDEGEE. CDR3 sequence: CASSLERGQGEKLFF. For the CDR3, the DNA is TGTGCCAGCAGCTTGGAAAGGGGACAGGGGGAAAAACTGTTTTTT.

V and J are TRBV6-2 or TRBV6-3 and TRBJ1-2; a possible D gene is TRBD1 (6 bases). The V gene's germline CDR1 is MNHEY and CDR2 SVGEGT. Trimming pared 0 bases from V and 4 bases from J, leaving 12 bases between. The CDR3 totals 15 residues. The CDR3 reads CASSYSGRGGYGYTF. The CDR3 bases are TGTGCCAGCAGTTACTCCGGCAGGGGCGGCTATGGCTACACCTTC.

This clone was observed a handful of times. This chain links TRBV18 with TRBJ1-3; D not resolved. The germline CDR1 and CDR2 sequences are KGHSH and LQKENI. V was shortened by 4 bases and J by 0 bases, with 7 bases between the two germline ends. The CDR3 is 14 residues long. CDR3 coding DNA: TGTGCCAGCTCACGCGACATCTCTGGAAACACCATATATTTT. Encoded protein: CASSRDISGNTIYF.

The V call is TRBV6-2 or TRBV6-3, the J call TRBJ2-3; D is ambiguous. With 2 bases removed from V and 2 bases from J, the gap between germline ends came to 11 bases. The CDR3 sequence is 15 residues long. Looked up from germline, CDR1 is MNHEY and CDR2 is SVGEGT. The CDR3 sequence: CASSYAAAPTDTQYF. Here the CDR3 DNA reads TGTGCCAGCAGTTACGCGGCGGCCCCCACAGATACGCAGTATTTT.

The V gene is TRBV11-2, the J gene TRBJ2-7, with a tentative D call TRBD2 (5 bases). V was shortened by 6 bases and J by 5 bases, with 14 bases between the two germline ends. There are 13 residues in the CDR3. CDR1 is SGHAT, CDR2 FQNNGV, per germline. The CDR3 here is CASSFMGVDEQYV. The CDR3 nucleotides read TGTGCCAGCAGTTTTATGGGAGTCGACGAGCAGTACGTC.

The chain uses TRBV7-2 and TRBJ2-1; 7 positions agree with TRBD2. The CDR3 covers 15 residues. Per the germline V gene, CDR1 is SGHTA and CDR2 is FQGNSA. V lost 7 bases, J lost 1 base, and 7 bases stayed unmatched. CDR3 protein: CASISGGGSYNEQFF. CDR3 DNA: TGTGCCAGCATCTCTGGGGGGGGGTCCTACAATGAGCAGTTCTTC.

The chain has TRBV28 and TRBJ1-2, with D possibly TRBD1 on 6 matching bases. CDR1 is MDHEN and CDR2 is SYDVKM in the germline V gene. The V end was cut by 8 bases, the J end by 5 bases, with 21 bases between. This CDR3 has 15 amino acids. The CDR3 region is CASLSQGPLGYGYTF. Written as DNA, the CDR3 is TGTGCCAGCCTGTCGCAGGGGCCGCTAGGGTATGGCTACACCTTC.

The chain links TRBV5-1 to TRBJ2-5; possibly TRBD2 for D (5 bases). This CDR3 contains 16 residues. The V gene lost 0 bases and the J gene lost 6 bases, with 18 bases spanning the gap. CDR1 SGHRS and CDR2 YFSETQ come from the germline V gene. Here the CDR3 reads CASSLEGVNTKKTQYF. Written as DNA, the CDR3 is TGCGCCAGCAGCTTGGAGGGAGTAAACACCAAGAAGACCCAGTACTTC.

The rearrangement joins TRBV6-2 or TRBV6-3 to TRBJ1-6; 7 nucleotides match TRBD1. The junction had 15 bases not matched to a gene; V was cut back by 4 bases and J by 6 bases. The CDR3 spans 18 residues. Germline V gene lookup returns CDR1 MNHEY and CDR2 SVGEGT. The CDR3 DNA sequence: TGTGCCAGCAGTTCCTACAACCGACAGGGCCCCTTTAATTCACCCCTCCACTTT. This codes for CASSSYNRQGPFNSPLHF.

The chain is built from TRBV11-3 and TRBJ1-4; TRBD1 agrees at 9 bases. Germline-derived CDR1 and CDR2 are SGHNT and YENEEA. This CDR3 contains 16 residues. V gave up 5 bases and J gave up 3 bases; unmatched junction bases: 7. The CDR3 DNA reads TGTGCCAGCAGCCCATTCGGACAGGGGTCTAATGAAAAACTGTTTTTT. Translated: CASSPFGQGSNEKLFF.

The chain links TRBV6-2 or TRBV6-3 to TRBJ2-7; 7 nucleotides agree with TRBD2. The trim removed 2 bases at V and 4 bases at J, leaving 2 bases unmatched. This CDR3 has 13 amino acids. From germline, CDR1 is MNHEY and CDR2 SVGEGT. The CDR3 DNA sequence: TGTGCCAGCAGTTACGCGGGGGAATACGAGCAGTACGTC. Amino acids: CASSYAGEYEQYV.

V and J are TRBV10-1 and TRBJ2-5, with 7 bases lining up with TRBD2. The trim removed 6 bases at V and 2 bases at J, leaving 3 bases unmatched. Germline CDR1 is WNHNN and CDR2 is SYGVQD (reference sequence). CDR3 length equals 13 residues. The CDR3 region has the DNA TGCGCCAGCAGCCGGGGGGTACAAGAGACCCAGTACTTC. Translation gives CASSRGVQETQYF.